This T cell receptor beta chain was sequenced for a study of cytomegalovirus exposure and HLA in healthy donors (dated by TCRdb to the late 2010s). Regarding the study in general: An earlier analysis of several hundred of the donors reported roughly 300 Gb of sequence data and some 120 million unique TCR beta sequences from about 179 million T cells. The study aimed to test whether signatures of past pathogen exposure could be identified by cataloging public T cell receptors. To decide whether each TCR beta V gene segment behaved as functional or pseudogenic, an earlier analysis of approximately 600 of the donors relied on high-throughput TCR beta sequencing. A later genetic analysis took genome-wide SNP genotypes for 398 of the 666 donors and used that subset as a discovery cohort. In a later analysis, previously published TCR beta repertoires from roughly 710 donors were re-analyzed and high-resolution HLA genotyping was added so that TCR occurrence patterns could be studied. All discovery cohort repertoires had been generated on a single sequencing platform. Because of strong linkage in the cohort, roughly five DR-DQ haplotypes were treated as single units for association and clustering. Class I and class II HLA loci were covered by the typing at four-digit resolution. The study combined high-throughput TCR immunosequencing, statistical association of individual TCRs with disease status, and machine learning to predict cytomegalovirus infection status. Donor age, sex, ethnicity and CMV serostatus were compiled together with the repertoire data. Approximately 310 gigabases of sequencing data and 80 million or so unique TCR sequences were included in an early release covering about 620 HLA-typed donors. In addition to the first cohort of hundreds of subjects, a separate validation cohort of some 120 different subjects was used. Rather than using new phenotypic data, the later analysis identified candidate immune exposures from TCR beta sequences and from how often those sequences occurred across donors. The number of donors typed differed by locus, with about 629-630 for A, B, C, DRB1 and DQB1, around 520 for DQA1, approximately 570 for DPA1, and 400 to 490 for DPB1. Of the 350 to 400 genotyped donors, about 80% fell in the genetic ancestry cluster associated with self-reported Caucasian donors. Among 350 to 400 genotyped donors of the cohort, an average of 235,054 unique TCR beta nucleotide sequences were sequenced per donor, about a sixth of them non-productive. The study used immunosequencing to profile the T cell repertoires of approximately 640 subjects and linked those repertoires to cytomegalovirus serostatus. General findings and caveats noted by the study authors: A cluster of highly shared sequence variants was judged likely to represent a technical artifact of the sequencing pipeline. The study listed 170 or so TCR beta chains as associated with cytomegalovirus. Linkage disequilibrium might explain the correlated functional status among segregating V segments, but an unknown experimental factor could not be excluded. Sequencing depth was assumed to be roughly uniform across donors in the presence/absence analyses, though that assumption may not hold. In vitro tests confirmed that a few of the cytomegalovirus-associated TCR beta chains recognize cytomegalovirus antigens. Because HLA typing was missing for some donors at each locus, association tests included only the typed subset. A later analysis associated 16,951 TCR beta sequences with specific HLA alleles at a false discovery rate of 0.05. When HLA alleles, especially DR and DQ, strongly co-occurred, TCR associations were difficult to assign to individual alleles. A later analysis found that most CMV-associated TCR beta chains appeared HLA-restricted, with HLA associations seemingly driven largely by CMV exposure. The classifier was reported to diagnose cytomegalovirus status with high specificity and sensitivity in both the original and validation cohorts. CMV serostatus was the only immune exposure information available for the cohort. Because the 87-base-pair reads could not distinguish some IMGT-functional V segments, including TRBV6-2 and TRBV6-3, those segments were excluded. Because counts were too low, about 18 rarely observed V segments, including chromosome 9 orphons, were excluded from the earlier analysis of 587 of the donors. In a later analysis, HLA-associated TCR beta chains were found to be more clonally expanded and to have lower generation probabilities than equally common non-associated chains. While some public TCRs were present in many individuals, most TCR sequences turned up only very rarely across donors. A later analysis found that TCR association rates varied across HLA loci, with DRB1 alleles showing the most associated TCRs and HLA-C alleles the fewest. According to the authors, the approach could potentially be generalized to other disease states and immunological phenotypes. In a later genetic analysis, fewer N-insertions in productive TCRs were reported among donors in an Asian-associated ancestry cluster than the roughly 710-donor mean. A later analysis reported that several top co-occurrence clusters appeared linked to parvovirus B19, influenza, CMV and Epstein-Barr virus. A later genetic analysis associated a missense DCLRE1C variant with V-gene and J-gene trimming of TCR beta chains, and an independent cohort replicated the association. This cohort had only TCR beta chains sequenced, and the lack of alpha or paired-chain data limited which features could be detected. A further reported finding was that TCR beta sequences accurately predicted the HLA-A and HLA-B alleles for most subjects in the first cohort. In an earlier analysis of 450 to 750 of the donors, most TCR beta V segments appeared in productive rearrangements about 87% or about 30% of the time, broadly matching IMGT annotations.

As concerns this clone: No antigen is known for it. No base qualities exist here, and no much larger clone lies one base off it.

The cohort comprised 670 or so healthy bone marrow donors. Cohort members were all nominally healthy when sampled, although unrecorded immune exposures were likely present. The donor tested CMV seronegative and was one of the 352 seronegative cohort members. Each donor provided a peripheral blood sample, and peripheral blood mononuclear cells were used for TCR beta sequencing. The Qiagen DNeasy Blood Extraction Kit was used to extract genomic DNA from the blood cell samples. The CDR3, from cysteine to phenylalanine, totals 15 residues. Only the CDR3 portion is preserved as DNA: 45 bases, with reading frame beginning at the first base. As encoded in the germline V gene (reference sequence), CDR1 is SGHNT while CDR2 is YYREEE. V is pared back by 0 bases and J by 0 bases, with 10 bases lying between the germline termini. Library construction relied on the immunoSEQ multiplex PCR assay. The multiplex PCR relied on a mix of 60 forward primers for TCR Vbeta segments and 13 reverse primers for TCR Jbeta segments. The CDR3 region of rearranged TCR beta genes was amplified from genomic DNA with a multiplex PCR assay. The Illumina HiSeq System was used to sequence the amplified TCR beta libraries as 87-base-pair reads. As for how the authors treated the data: In a later analysis, some 80 million unique TCR beta chains were counted across the roughly 610 repertoires, and roughly 11 million of these chains were shared by at least two donors. To remove PCR and sequencing errors, raw reads were error-corrected and collapsed into unique sequences using a nearest-neighbor algorithm that merged closely related sequences. Alignment of CDR3 sequences to IMGT reference sequences was used to assign V, D and J gene segments. Each retained sequence needed at least a six-nucleotide match to both a V gene segment and a J gene segment. Rearrangements were called productive when the CDR3 lacked stop codons and stayed in frame with V and J; all others were non-productive. Following IMGT convention, CDR3 was defined as the stretch from the second conserved V-encoded cysteine up to the conserved J-encoded phenylalanine. In an earlier analysis of around 600 of the donors, sequences lacking an unambiguous match to a single V gene segment were excluded. In an earlier analysis of some 590 of the donors, a V segment was called functional when productive rearrangements were above 56.7%, and segregating when the standard deviation between donors exceeded 5%. A statistical classification framework was built for diagnosing cytomegalovirus status from the catalog of TCR beta chain sequences. In a later analysis, TCR nucleotide sequences were compared against IMGT/GENE-DB human TR gene sequences so that V and J genes could be assigned. A later analysis assigned CDR3 sequences and most-parsimonious VDJ recombination scenarios with the TCRdist pipeline. In a later analysis, each TCR beta chain was defined by its CDR3 amino acid sequence together with its V-gene family, and reads lacking a unique V-gene family were excluded. As a way to deal with suspected cross-contamination and a sequencing artifact, a later analysis dropped hundreds of nucleotide sequences that were highly shared and had low generation probability. In a later analysis, a clonal expansion index was calculated for each public chain from normalized within-repertoire ranks of inferred template counts. A later analysis computed generation probabilities with a VDJ recombination model fitted to out-of-frame rearrangements, and checked the results against IGoR. In a later analysis, hypergeometric tests were used to score TCR-TCR, TCR-HLA and TCR-CMV co-occurrence, with a repertoire-size bias correction applied to TCR pairs. In a later analysis, false discovery rates were estimated by permuting HLA or CMV assignments 20 times. In a later analysis, co-occurring TCRs were grouped using DBSCAN, with TCRdist sequence similarity added in when clustering inside HLA-allele-positive subsets. Co-occurrence clustering excluded repertoires with fewer than 30,000 or more than 120,000 public chains, plus five with anomalous nucleotide sharing. Held by TCRdb, this immuneACCESS table contains in-frame sequences only and omits some clones. Under half of the omission traces to an unresolved V gene where checked; the cause of the rest is unknown. From that table come the V and J calls and clone size; the DNA was used to work out D and trimming. Counted in this sample were 150,000 to 170,000 clones; around 68% of them appeared once. Of the sample, roughly 2% falls within the top ten clones.

The sequence derives from a man aged 25-45 years in good health and CMV-seronegative. Sequences were obtained from PBMCs. Here the chain combines TRBV5-4 and TRBJ2-7; the D gene is unclear. This receptor carries the CDR3 CASSLDSPSSYEQYF. The DNA reads as follows: TGTGCCAGCAGCTTGGACAGCCCGAGCTCCTACGAGCAGTACTTC.